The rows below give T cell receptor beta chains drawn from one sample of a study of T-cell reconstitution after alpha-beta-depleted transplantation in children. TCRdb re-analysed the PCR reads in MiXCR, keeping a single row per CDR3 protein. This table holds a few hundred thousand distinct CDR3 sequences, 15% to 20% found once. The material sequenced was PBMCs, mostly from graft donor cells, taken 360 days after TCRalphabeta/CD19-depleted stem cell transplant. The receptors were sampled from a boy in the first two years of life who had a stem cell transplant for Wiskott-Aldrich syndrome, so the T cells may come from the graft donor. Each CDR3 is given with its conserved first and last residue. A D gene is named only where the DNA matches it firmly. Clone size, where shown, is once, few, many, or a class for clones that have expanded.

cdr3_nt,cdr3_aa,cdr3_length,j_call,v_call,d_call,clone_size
TGTGCCAGCATGGCACGGACTAGCGCCGGGGAGCTGTTTTTT,CASMARTSAGELFF,14,TRBJ2-2,TRBV28,TRBD2,few
TGTGCCAGCAGCTTGCCCCTACTAGCGGATTACTACAATGAGCAGTTCTTC,CASSLPLLADYYNEQFF,17,TRBJ2-1,TRBV5-6,TRBD2,.
TGTGCCAGCCGGAGTGGCCTCTCTGGAAACACCATATATTTT,CASRSGLSGNTIYF,14,TRBJ1-3,TRBV12-3/TRBV12-4,.,few
TGCGCCAGCAGCTGGAGGCCCGGGACAGGGGATTTCTTTACTGAAGCTTTCTTT,CASSWRPGTGDFFTEAFF,18,TRBJ1-1,TRBV5-1,TRBD1,.
TGTGCCAGCAGTCCCAACCCCGAACCTAGGTACGAGCAGTACTTC,CASSPNPEPRYEQYF,15,TRBJ2-7,TRBV12-3/TRBV12-4,.,few
TGCAGCGTTGAAGATGACTACAGTTACACTGAAGCTTTCTTT,CSVEDDYSYTEAFF,14,TRBJ1-1,TRBV29-1,.,few
TGTGCCAGCAGGAGGGACAGCTCGACCGAGCAGTACTTC,CASRRDSSTEQYF,13,TRBJ2-7,TRBV7-2,TRBD1,few
TGTGCCAGCAGCTTAGAGGTCGTTGGGGAGACCCAGTACTTC,CASSLEVVGETQYF,14,TRBJ2-5,TRBV7-9,.,.
TGTGCCAGCAGTCAGACAGGGGGGAACTATGGCTACACCTTC,CASSQTGGNYGYTF,14,TRBJ1-2,TRBV12-3/TRBV12-4,TRBD1,few
TGTGCCAGCAGTTACTCGCCCGTAACTAGCGGGGCTCTCTACGAGCAGTACTTC,CASSYSPVTSGALYEQYF,18,TRBJ2-7,TRBV6-5,TRBD2,.
TGTGCCAGCAGCTTAGTGGGGGGACTTGGGCAAGAGACCCAGTACTTC,CASSLVGGLGQETQYF,16,TRBJ2-5,TRBV7-2,.,.
TGCGCCAGCAGCCCCCGGGACAGGGTTAATTCACCCCTCCACTTT,CASSPRDRVNSPLHF,15,TRBJ1-6,TRBV4-1,TRBD1,few
TGTGCCAGCAGCTTAGCCGAAGGGAGAGAGCAGTACTTC,CASSLAEGREQYF,13,TRBJ2-7,TRBV7-8,.,many
TGCAGTGCTAGCGCCTGGACTACCTTTCCCTACGAGCAGTACTTC,CSASAWTTFPYEQYF,15,TRBJ2-7,TRBV20-1,.,few
TGTGCCAGCAGCCTAGCTTGGTCAGGGCCCCCCTACAATGAGCAGTTCTTC,CASSLAWSGPPYNEQFF,17,TRBJ2-1,TRBV11-2,.,.
TGTGCCAGCTCACCGACGACAGGGGGAGGAGGTGAGCAGTTCTTC,CASSPTTGGGGEQFF,15,TRBJ2-1,TRBV18,TRBD1,.
TGTGCCAGCAGAGACCAAGGTGGTGGGTGGAACACTGAAGCTTTCTTT,CASRDQGGGWNTEAFF,16,TRBJ1-1,TRBV12-3/TRBV12-4,.,.
TGTGCCAGCAGCCAAAACAGGGTCCCCCCGTTCTATGGCTACACCTTC,CASSQNRVPPFYGYTF,16,TRBJ1-2,TRBV7-8,.,few
TGTGCCAGCAGTTTCCCGGGACACCCAACCTCCTACAATGAGCAGTTCTTC,CASSFPGHPTSYNEQFF,17,TRBJ2-1,TRBV12-3/TRBV12-4,.,few
TGTGCCAGCAGCTTAGCGGGAGAACCCCGCTACAATGAGCAGTTCTTC,CASSLAGEPRYNEQFF,16,TRBJ2-1,TRBV7-9,.,few
TGTGCCAGCAGCTTGTACGAAAGCTCCTACGAGCAGTACTTC,CASSLYESSYEQYF,14,TRBJ2-7,TRBV5-5,.,once
TGCGCCAGCAGCCACGATCCGACACACCGTCGTGGAAAATTGTCGGAGAATCGAGAGACCCAGTACTTC,CASSHDPTHRRGKLSENRETQYF,23,TRBJ2-5,TRBV4-3,.,.
TGCGCCAGCAGCTTTCCGACTAGCGGGAGCTGGAGCTCCTACAATGAGCAGTTCTTC,CASSFPTSGSWSSYNEQFF,19,TRBJ2-1,TRBV5-1,TRBD2,.
TGTGCCAGTAGCCTAGCCTATAGGGACGGAGCGAACACTGAAGCTTTCTTT,CASSLAYRDGANTEAFF,17,TRBJ1-1,TRBV19,.,once
TGTGCCAGCAGTCTTAGAATATCCTTGACCCAAGAGACCCAGTACTTC,CASSLRISLTQETQYF,16,TRBJ2-5,TRBV6-5,.,few
TGCGCCAGCAGCCCGAGCCCCTGGGGAAAAGCCAATGAGCAGTTCTTC,CASSPSPWGKANEQFF,16,TRBJ2-1,TRBV5-1,.,.
TGTGCCAGCAGCCAAGATTGGGGGAACGAGCAGTACTTC,CASSQDWGNEQYF,13,TRBJ2-7,TRBV3-1,.,few
TGTGCCAGCAGTTACCCCCAGGGGGACGAGCAGTACTTC,CASSYPQGDEQYF,13,TRBJ2-7,TRBV6-5,TRBD1,.
TGTGCCAGCAGCCTGGGTGACAGGGGAAACGAGCAGTACTTC,CASSLGDRGNEQYF,14,TRBJ2-7,TRBV11-2,TRBD1,few
TGTGCCAGCAGCCAATCCGGGCGGAACAATGAGCAATTCTTC,CASSQSGRNNEQFF,14,TRBJ2-1,TRBV16,.,many
TGTGCCAGCAGTGCTCGACTAGCGGGAGTTTCTGGCACAGATACGCAGTATTTT,CASSARLAGVSGTDTQYF,18,TRBJ2-3,TRBV27,TRBD2,.
TGTGCCAGCAGCTCCACTAGCGTAGAGACCCAGTACTTC,CASSSTSVETQYF,13,TRBJ2-5,TRBV7-9,TRBD2,few
TGTGCCAGCAGCTTATTGGCAACTAATGAAAAACTGTTTTTT,CASSLLATNEKLFF,14,TRBJ1-4,TRBV11-2,.,many
TGCAGTGTTCGACAGGGTAGCTCCTACGAGCAGTACTTC,CSVRQGSSYEQYF,13,TRBJ2-7,TRBV20-1,TRBD1,few
TGCAGTGCACTCAGGGACCCTAGCGTCTATGAGCAGTTCTTC,CSALRDPSVYEQFF,14,TRBJ2-1,TRBV20-1,.,.
TGTGCCAGCAGCCAAGAGACGGATACGCAGTATTTT,CASSQETDTQYF,12,TRBJ2-3,TRBV3-1,.,few
TGTGCCAGCAGTGCAAGGGACGGACGCCAAGAGACCCAGTACTTC,CASSARDGRQETQYF,15,TRBJ2-5,TRBV2,.,few
TGTGCCAGCAGCCGACAGGGTCGGAGCTATGGCTACACCTTC,CASSRQGRSYGYTF,14,TRBJ1-2,TRBV6-1,TRBD1,few
TGTGCCAGCAGCTTACCCGTGGGGAGAACTAGCACAGATACGCAGTATTTT,CASSLPVGRTSTDTQYF,17,TRBJ2-3,TRBV5-5,.,.
TGTGCCAGTAAGCTGGGACTAGTCTACAATGAGCAGTTCTTC,CASKLGLVYNEQFF,14,TRBJ2-1,TRBV12-3/TRBV12-4,TRBD2,once
TGCGCCAGCAGCCTCCGGGACTCCTTAGATGCGCAGTATTTT,CASSLRDSLDAQYF,14,TRBJ2-3,TRBV5-1,.,.
TGTGCCAGCAGTCTTACACCAGGGGGGCGGTCCGGGGAGCTGTTTTTT,CASSLTPGGRSGELFF,16,TRBJ2-2,TRBV6-1,.,few
TGTGCCAGCAGTTATGCAGGGGGGTTCTACAATGAGCAGTTCTTC,CASSYAGGFYNEQFF,15,TRBJ2-1,TRBV12-3/TRBV12-4,.,few
TGCAGCGCGCCGGGACAGGCACAAGAGACCCAGTACTTC,CSAPGQAQETQYF,13,TRBJ2-5,TRBV29-1,TRBD1,.